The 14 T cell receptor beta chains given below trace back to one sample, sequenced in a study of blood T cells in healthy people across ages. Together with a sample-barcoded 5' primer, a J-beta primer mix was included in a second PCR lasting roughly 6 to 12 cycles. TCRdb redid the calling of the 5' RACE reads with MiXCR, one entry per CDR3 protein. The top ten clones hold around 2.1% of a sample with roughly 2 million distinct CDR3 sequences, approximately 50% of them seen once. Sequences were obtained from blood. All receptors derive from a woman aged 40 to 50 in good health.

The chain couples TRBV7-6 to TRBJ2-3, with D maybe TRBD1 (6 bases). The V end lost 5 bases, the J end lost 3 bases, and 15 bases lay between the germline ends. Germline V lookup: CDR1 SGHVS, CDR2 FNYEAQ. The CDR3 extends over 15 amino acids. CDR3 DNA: TGTGCCAGCAGCCCGCGCTCAGGGGAAACAGATACGCAGTATTTT. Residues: CASSPRSGETDTQYF.

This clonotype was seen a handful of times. CDR3 sequence (DNA): TGTGCCAGCAGTTCGCAGGGGGTGAACACTGAAGCTTTCTTT. Translation: CASSSQGVNTEAFF. The chain couples TRBV6-2 or TRBV6-3 to TRBJ1-1, with TRBD1 matching 7 bases. V lost 4 bases, J lost 0 bases, and 2 bases stayed unmatched. Germline CDR1 MNHEY, CDR2 SVGEGT. This CDR3 is built from 14 residues.

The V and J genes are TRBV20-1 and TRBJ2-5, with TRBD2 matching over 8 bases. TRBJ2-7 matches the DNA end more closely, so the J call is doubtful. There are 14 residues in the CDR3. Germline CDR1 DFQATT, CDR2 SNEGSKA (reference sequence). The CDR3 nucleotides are TGCAGTGCTAAGAGGGGCGGGGGGTTCGACGAGCAGTACTTC. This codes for CSAKRGGGFDEQYF.

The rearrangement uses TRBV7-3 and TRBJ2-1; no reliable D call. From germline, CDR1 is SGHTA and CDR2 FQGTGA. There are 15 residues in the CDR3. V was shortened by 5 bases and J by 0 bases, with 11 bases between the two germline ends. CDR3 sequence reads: CASSQRLSSYNEQFF. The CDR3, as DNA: TGTGCCAGCAGCCAACGCCTAAGCTCCTACAATGAGCAGTTCTTC.

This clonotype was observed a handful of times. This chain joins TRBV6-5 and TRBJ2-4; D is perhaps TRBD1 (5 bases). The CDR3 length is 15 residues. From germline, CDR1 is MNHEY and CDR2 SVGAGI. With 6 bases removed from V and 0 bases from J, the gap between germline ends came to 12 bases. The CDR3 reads CASRRSGIAKNIQYF. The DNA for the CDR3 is TGTGCCAGCAGACGTTCAGGGATAGCCAAAAACATTCAGTACTTC.

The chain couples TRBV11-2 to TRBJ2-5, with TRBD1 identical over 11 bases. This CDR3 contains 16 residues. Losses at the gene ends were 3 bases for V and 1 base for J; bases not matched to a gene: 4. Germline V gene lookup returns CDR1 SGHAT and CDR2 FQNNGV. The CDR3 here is CASSFGQGASQETQYF. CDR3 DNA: TGTGCCAGCAGCTTCGGACAGGGGGCTAGCCAAGAGACCCAGTACTTC.

The CDR3 DNA is TGCGCCAGCAGCTGGGGAGATACTGCTGAGCAGTTCTTC. Residues: CASSWGDTAEQFF. V and J are TRBV5-1 and TRBJ2-1; possibly TRBD2 for D (5 bases). The CDR3 is 13 residues long. Trimming cost V 3 bases and J 9 bases, with 13 bases left between them. CDR1 and CDR2 from the germline V gene are SGHRS and YFSETQ.

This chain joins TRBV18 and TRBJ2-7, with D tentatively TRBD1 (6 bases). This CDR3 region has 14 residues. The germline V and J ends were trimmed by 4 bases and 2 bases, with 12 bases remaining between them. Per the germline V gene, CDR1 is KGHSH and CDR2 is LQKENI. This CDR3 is CASSLQGDAYEQYF. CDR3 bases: TGTGCCAGCTCACTACAGGGAGATGCCTACGAGCAGTACTTC. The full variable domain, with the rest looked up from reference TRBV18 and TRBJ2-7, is NAGVMQNPRHLVRRRGQEARLRCSPMKGHSHVYWYRQLPEEGLKFMVYLQKENIIDESGMPKERFSAEFPKEGPSILRIQQVVRGDSAAYFCASSLQGDAYEQYFGPGTRLTVT.

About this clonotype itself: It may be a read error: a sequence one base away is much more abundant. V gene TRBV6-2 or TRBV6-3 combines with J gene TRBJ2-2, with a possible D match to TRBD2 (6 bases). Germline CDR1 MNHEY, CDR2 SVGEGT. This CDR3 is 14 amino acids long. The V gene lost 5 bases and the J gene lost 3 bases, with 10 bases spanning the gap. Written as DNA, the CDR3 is TGTGCCAGCAGTCCGTGGGGGGACACCGGGGAGCTGTTTTTT. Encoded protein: CASSPWGDTGELFF.

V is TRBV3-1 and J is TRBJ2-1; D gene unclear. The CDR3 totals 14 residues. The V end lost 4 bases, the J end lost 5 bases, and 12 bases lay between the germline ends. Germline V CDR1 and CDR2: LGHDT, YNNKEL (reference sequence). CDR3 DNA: TGTGCCAGCAGCCGCGCGTTGGACCACAATGAGCAGTTCTTC. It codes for CASSRALDHNEQFF.

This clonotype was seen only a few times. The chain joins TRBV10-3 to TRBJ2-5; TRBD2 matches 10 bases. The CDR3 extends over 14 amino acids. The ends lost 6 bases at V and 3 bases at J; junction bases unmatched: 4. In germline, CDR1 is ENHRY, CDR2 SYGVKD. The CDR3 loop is CAIRLSGGEETQYF. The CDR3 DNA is TGTGCCATCAGACTCAGCGGGGGGGAAGAGACCCAGTACTTC.

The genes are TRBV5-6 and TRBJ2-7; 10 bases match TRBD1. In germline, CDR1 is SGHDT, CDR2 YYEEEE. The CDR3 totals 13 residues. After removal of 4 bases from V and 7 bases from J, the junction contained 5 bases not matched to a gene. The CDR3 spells CASSDGTGDEQYF. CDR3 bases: TGTGCCAGCAGCGATGGGACAGGGGATGAGCAGTACTTC.

The CDR3 coding sequence is TGCAGTCCGCCAAGGGACAGGGGGAACTATGGCTACACCTTC. It specifies CSPPRDRGNYGYTF. The chain joins TRBV20-1 to TRBJ1-2; 11 bases map to TRBD1. The V segment lost 8 bases and the J segment 2 bases; nucleotides outside the gene matches: 7. Germline V lookup: CDR1 DFQATT, CDR2 SNEGSKA (reference sequence). CDR3 size: 14 residues.

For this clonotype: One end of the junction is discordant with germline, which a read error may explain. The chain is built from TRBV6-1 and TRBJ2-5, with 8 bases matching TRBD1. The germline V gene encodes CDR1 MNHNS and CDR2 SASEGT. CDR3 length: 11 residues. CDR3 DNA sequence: TGTGCCGGCAGCATGGGACAGGCTCAGTACTTC. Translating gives CAGSMGQAQYF.